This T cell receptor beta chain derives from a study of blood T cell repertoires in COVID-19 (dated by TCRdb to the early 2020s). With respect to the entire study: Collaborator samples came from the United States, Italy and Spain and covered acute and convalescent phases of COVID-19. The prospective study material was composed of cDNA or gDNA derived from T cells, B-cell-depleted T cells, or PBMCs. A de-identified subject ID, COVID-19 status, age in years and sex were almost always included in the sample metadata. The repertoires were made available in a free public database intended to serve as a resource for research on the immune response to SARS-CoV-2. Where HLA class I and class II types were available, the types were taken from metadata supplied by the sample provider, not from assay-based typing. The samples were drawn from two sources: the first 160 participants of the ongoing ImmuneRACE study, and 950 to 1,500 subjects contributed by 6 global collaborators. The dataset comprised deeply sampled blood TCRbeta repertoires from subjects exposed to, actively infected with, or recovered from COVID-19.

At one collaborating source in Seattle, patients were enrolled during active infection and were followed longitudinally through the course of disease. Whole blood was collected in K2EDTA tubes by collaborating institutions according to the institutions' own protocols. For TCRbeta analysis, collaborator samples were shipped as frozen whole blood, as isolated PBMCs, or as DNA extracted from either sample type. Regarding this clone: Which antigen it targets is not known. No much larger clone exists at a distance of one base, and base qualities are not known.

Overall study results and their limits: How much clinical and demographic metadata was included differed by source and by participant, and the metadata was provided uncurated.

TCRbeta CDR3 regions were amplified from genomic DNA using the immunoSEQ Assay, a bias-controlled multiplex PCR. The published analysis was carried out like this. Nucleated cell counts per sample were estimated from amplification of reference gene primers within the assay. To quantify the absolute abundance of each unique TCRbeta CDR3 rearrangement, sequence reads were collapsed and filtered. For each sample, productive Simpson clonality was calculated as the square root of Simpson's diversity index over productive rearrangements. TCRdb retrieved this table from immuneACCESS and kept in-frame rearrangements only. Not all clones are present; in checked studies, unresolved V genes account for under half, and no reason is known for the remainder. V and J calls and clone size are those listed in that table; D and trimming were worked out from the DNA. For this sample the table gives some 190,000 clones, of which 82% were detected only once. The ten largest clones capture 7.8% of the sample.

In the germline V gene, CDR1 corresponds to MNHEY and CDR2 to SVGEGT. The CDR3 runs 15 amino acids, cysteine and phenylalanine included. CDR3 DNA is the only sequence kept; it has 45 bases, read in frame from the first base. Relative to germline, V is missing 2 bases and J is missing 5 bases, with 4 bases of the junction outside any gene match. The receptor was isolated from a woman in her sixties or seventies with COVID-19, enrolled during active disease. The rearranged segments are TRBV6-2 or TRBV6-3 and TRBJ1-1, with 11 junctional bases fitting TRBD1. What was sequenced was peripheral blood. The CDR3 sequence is CASSYADRGRTEAFF. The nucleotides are TGTGCCAGCAGTTACGCGGACAGGGGGCGAACTGAAGCTTTCTTT.